These T cell receptor beta chains were read from a single sample in a study of blood T cell repertoires in COVID-19. Assay used: immunoSEQ multiplex PCR; TCRdb lists only in-frame clones, some missing. The table shows under 250,000 clones, with around 88% occurring only once. Sequenced sample: peripheral blood. The receptor source for this set is a middle-aged man with active or convalescent COVID-19. Both conserved end residues are part of each CDR3. D genes are given only for firm matches. Clone size appears in some rows only: once, few, many, or a class for an expanded clone.

J	V	D	size	CDR3	DNA
TRBJ1-1	TRBV12-3/TRBV12-4	TRBD1	few	CASRWDRGYAFF	TGTGCCAGCAGGTGGGACAGGGGATATGCTTTCTTT
TRBJ2-5	TRBV3-1/TRBV3-2	NA	NA	CASSPLGETQYF	TGTGCCAGCAGCCCCCTGGGCGAGACCCAGTACTTC
TRBJ1-2	TRBV24-1	TRBD1	NA	CATSDASTGRDGYTF	TGTGCCACCAGTGATGCCTCGACAGGGCGGGATGGCTACACCTTC
TRBJ2-7	TRBV5-1	NA	NA	CASSAGYRDEQYF	TGCGCCAGCAGCGCAGGATACAGGGATGAGCAGTACTTC
TRBJ2-6	TRBV6-6	NA	NA	CASSRTYSNSGANVLTF	TGTGCCAGCAGCCGAACCTACTCAAACTCTGGGGCCAACGTCCTGACTTTC
TRBJ1-5	TRBV5-8	NA	NA	CASSFGRGGQPQHF	TGTGCCAGCAGCTTCGGCAGGGGCGGTCAGCCCCAGCATTTT
TRBJ1-1	TRBV5-1	NA	NA	CASSDVLSTEAFF	TGCGCCAGCAGCGATGTCTTGAGCACTGAAGCTTTCTTT
TRBJ1-2	TRBV4-1	NA	NA	CASSNLDTNYGYTF	TGCGCCAGCAGCAACCTAGATACTAACTATGGCTACACCTTC
TRBJ1-3	TRBV29-1	NA	once	CSVSVSGNTIYF	TGCAGCGTTTCAGTCTCTGGAAACACCATATATTTT
TRBJ2-3	TRBV19	TRBD2	NA	CASSITSARGDTQYF	TGTGCCAGTAGTATAACTAGCGCGAGGGGAGATACGCAGTATTTT
TRBJ1-2	TRBV30	NA	NA	CAWTAVYGYTF	TGTGCCTGGACAGCGGTCTATGGCTACACCTTC
TRBJ2-3	TRBV19	NA	NA	CASSIEEWADTQYF	TGTGCCAGTAGTATTGAGGAGTGGGCAGATACGCAGTATTTT
TRBJ2-7	TRBV7-2	NA	NA	CASSFGGGSYEQYF	TGTGCCAGCAGCTTTGGGGGAGGCTCCTACGAGCAGTACTTC
TRBJ2-7	TRBV7-3	NA	few	CASRAAGESGEQYF	TGTGCCAGCAGAGCGGCAGGGGAATCGGGAGAGCAGTACTTC
TRBJ2-5	TRBV5-4	NA	NA	CASSLRGGETQYF	TGTGCCAGCAGCTTACGAGGGGGAGAGACCCAGTACTTC
TRBJ1-1	TRBV2	TRBD1	NA	CASRDREYNTEAFF	TGTGCCAGCAGGGACAGGGAATATAACACTGAAGCTTTCTTT
TRBJ2-1	TRBV19	TRBD2	NA	CASSHPIAPGTASGRNYNEQFF	TGTGCCAGTAGCCACCCTATAGCCCCAGGAACGGCTAGCGGGAGAAACTACAATGAGCAGTTCTTC
TRBJ2-3	TRBV4-1	TRBD2	NA	CASSEALGLGTSGGRDTQYF	TGCGCCAGCAGCGAAGCCTTGGGACTAGGGACTAGCGGGGGACGCGATACGCAGTATTTT
TRBJ2-7	TRBV11-1	TRBD2	NA	CASSRRGVAEQYF	TGTGCCAGCAGCCGCCGGGGGGTGGCCGAGCAGTACTTC
TRBJ2-7	TRBV4-1	NA	NA	CASSQDKGTLEEQYF	TGCGCCAGCAGCCAAGATAAGGGGACACTTGAAGAGCAGTACTTC
TRBJ1-1	TRBV19	NA	NA	CASIEARDTEAFF	TGTGCCAGTATAGAAGCCAGGGACACTGAAGCTTTCTTT
TRBJ2-7	TRBV11-3	TRBD2	NA	CASSPGLAVYEQYF	TGTGCCAGCAGCCCCGGACTAGCCGTGTACGAGCAGTACTTC
TRBJ1-2	TRBV6-1	TRBD1	few	CASSEGTGGAYGYTF	TGTGCCAGCAGTGAGGGGACAGGGGGCGCCTATGGCTACACCTTC
TRBJ2-7	TRBV29-1	NA	NA	CSVEELDSSGQYF	TGCAGCGTTGAAGAACTGGACTCGTCCGGGCAGTACTTC
TRBJ1-1	TRBV5-1	TRBD1	NA	CASSLAGTVNTEAFF	TGCGCCAGCAGCTTGGCCGGGACAGTGAACACTGAAGCTTTCTTT
TRBJ1-3	TRBV7-2	NA	NA	CASSGGGNTIYF	TGTGCCAGCAGCGGAGGCGGAAACACCATATATTTT
TRBJ2-7	TRBV5-4	NA	few	CASSPRERAPYEQYF	TGTGCCAGCAGCCCCCGCGAGCGGGCCCCCTACGAGCAGTACTTC
TRBJ2-7	TRBV19	TRBD1	NA	CASSIDRGTGVYEQYF	TGTGCCAGTAGTATAGATCGCGGAACAGGGGTTTACGAGCAGTACTTC
TRBJ2-1	TRBV6-5	NA	few	CASSPGAHNEQFF	TGTGCCAGCAGCCCAGGGGCCCACAATGAGCAGTTCTTC
TRBJ2-7	TRBV28	TRBD2	NA	CASVWSGTNIRGYEQYF	TGTGCCAGCGTTTGGAGCGGGACCAACATCCGGGGCTACGAGCAGTACTTC
TRBJ2-6	TRBV19	TRBD2	few	CASSPRTSGTSGANVLTF	TGTGCCAGTAGTCCTCGGACTAGCGGAACCTCTGGGGCCAACGTCCTGACTTTC
TRBJ2-2	TRBV19	TRBD1	NA	CASSIGGQVYTGELFF	TGTGCCAGTAGTATTGGGGGACAGGTGTATACCGGGGAGCTGTTTTTT
TRBJ1-2	TRBV18	NA	NA	CASSPEGGGYGYTF	TGTGCCAGCTCACCAGAGGGAGGGGGATATGGCTACACCTTC
TRBJ1-2	TRBV18	NA	NA	CASSPELSYGYTF	TGTGCCAGCTCACCAGAGCTGTCCTATGGCTACACCTTC
TRBJ2-1	TRBV12-5	TRBD2	NA	CASGPLRTSGNNEQFF	TGTGCTAGTGGTCCCCTCAGGACTAGCGGGAACAATGAGCAGTTCTTC
TRBJ2-1	TRBV4-1	TRBD2	NA	CASSSRTSGGIVSYNEQFF	TGCGCCAGCAGCTCTCGGACTAGCGGGGGGATAGTCTCCTACAATGAGCAGTTCTTC
TRBJ1-4	TRBV6-2/TRBV6-3	NA	NA	CASRWGNVGREKLFF	TGTGCCAGCCGTTGGGGTAACGTGGGGCGTGAAAAACTGTTTTTT
TRBJ1-6	TRBV27	NA	NA	CASSFLERSPLHF	TGTGCCAGCAGTTTCTTAGAGAGGTCACCCCTCCACTTT
TRBJ2-7	TRBV5-1	NA	NA	CASSLEQNYEQYF	TGCGCCAGCAGCTTGGAACAGAACTACGAGCAGTACTTC
TRBJ1-4	TRBV10-3	TRBD1	NA	CACSRDREEKLFF	TGTGCCTGCTCTCGGGACAGGGAAGAAAAACTGTTTTTT
TRBJ2-7	TRBV6-1	TRBD1	NA	CASSEAPGQGYEQYF	TGTGCCAGCAGTGAAGCCCCGGGACAGGGCTACGAGCAGTACTTC
TRBJ1-5	TRBV9	TRBD1	NA	CASSRQGISQPQHF	TGTGCCAGCAGCCGACAGGGGATCAGTCAGCCCCAGCATTTT
TRBJ2-2	TRBV9	NA	NA	CASSVATGTGELFF	TGTGCCAGCAGCGTAGCTACGGGGACCGGGGAGCTGTTTTTT
TRBJ2-3	TRBV5-1	TRBD2	NA	CASSTSGSGDTQYF	TGCGCCAGCAGCACTAGCGGGAGTGGGGATACGCAGTATTTT
TRBJ2-5	TRBV6-5	NA	NA	CASSYSVERGQETQYF	TGTGCCAGCAGTTACAGCGTAGAACGGGGCCAAGAGACCCAGTACTTC
TRBJ2-1	TRBV4-3	TRBD2	NA	CASSQVRGVSGEQFF	TGCGCCAGCAGCCAAGTACGGGGGGTTTCTGGTGAGCAGTTCTTC
TRBJ1-2	TRBV2	NA	NA	CASSEGGSRDYGYTF	TGTGCCAGCAGTGAAGGAGGATCCAGGGACTATGGCTACACCTTC
TRBJ1-3	TRBV7-9	NA	NA	CASSRTTSSGNTIYF	TGTGCCAGCAGCCGGACTACAAGCTCTGGAAACACCATATATTTT
TRBJ1-2	TRBV4-3	TRBD1	NA	CASSQDGTGGRLGGYTF	TGCGCCAGCAGCCAAGATGGGACAGGGGGCCGCCTTGGGGGCTACACCTTC
TRBJ1-1	TRBV18	NA	NA	CASSGQGNTEAFF	TGTGCCAGCTCCGGTCAGGGGAACACTGAAGCTTTCTTT
TRBJ1-2	TRBV5-8	NA	NA	CASSLLQVNYGYTF	TGTGCCAGCAGCTTATTACAGGTTAACTATGGCTACACCTTC
TRBJ2-1	TRBV7-7	TRBD2	NA	CASSPGLAGDEQFF	TGTGCTAGCAGCCCGGGACTAGCGGGGGATGAGCAGTTCTTC
TRBJ1-2	TRBV7-3	NA	once	CASSLTRGDGYTF	TGTGCCAGCAGCTTAACCAGGGGAGACGGCTACACCTTC
TRBJ2-5	TRBV7-2	NA	once	CASSLYGETQYF	TGTGCCAGCAGCTTATACGGAGAGACCCAGTACTTC
TRBJ1-2	TRBV19	TRBD1	NA	CASSSQGVTGDYGYTF	TGTGCCAGTAGTTCCCAGGGAGTGACAGGGGACTATGGCTACACCTTC
TRBJ2-5	TRBV7-6	NA	NA	CASSLDSFGTQYF	TGTGCCAGCAGCTTAGACAGCTTCGGAACCCAGTACTTC
TRBJ1-5	TRBV6-6	TRBD1	NA	CASSPPGTGRTSSSNQPQHF	TGTGCCAGCAGTCCTCCCGGGACAGGGAGGACCTCATCCTCCAATCAGCCCCAGCATTTT
TRBJ1-6	TRBV7-9	TRBD1	NA	CASSSSGGYDSPLHF	TGTGCCAGCAGCTCCTCAGGGGGGTATGATTCACCCCTCCACTTT
TRBJ1-1	TRBV30	NA	NA	CAWQQVMNTEAFF	TGTGCCTGGCAGCAGGTCATGAACACTGAAGCTTTCTTT